This T cell receptor beta chain was profiled in a study of T cell changes during pregnancy in multiple sclerosis. Using immunoSEQ multiplex PCR, the repertoire was profiled, and TCRdb retains in-frame clones only, with some absent. In the table there are around 70,000 clones, approximately 92% of which are singletons. Germline V gene sequence: CDR1 MDHEN, CDR2 SYDVKM. The CDR3 runs 16 residues. With 6 bases clipped from V and 5 bases from J, the junction kept 15 bases outside the gene matches. The chain has TRBV28 and TRBJ1-2, with 7 bases that match TRBD1. Sample: peripheral blood, taken after pregnancy. This clonotype was sampled from a female donor in good health, enrolled as a control in a pregnancy study. CDR3 protein: CASSQTGRDRTYGYTF. In DNA, the CDR3 is TGTGCCAGCAGCCAAACAGGTCGGGACAGAACATATGGCTACACCTTC.